This T cell receptor beta chain was observed in a study of blood T cell repertoires in COVID-19. Study context: In each case, the material was cDNA or gDNA derived from T cells, B-cell-depleted T cells, or PBMCs.

The table came from immunoSEQ multiplex PCR; TCRdb's copy has only in-frame clones and leaves some out. This sample has around 250,000 clones, with 90% found just once. The TCR originated in a woman aged 55-70 years with COVID-19, enrolled during active disease. The sequenced sample consisted of peripheral blood.

The CDR3 sequence: CASSPQGIYGYTF. In DNA, the CDR3 is TGTGCCAGCAGTCCACAGGGGATCTATGGCTACACCTTC. The rearrangement links TRBV6-5 to TRBJ1-2; 7 bases agree with TRBD1. There are 13 residues in the CDR3. With V trimmed by 5 bases and J by 4 bases, 4 bases remained unmatched. CDR1 and CDR2 (germline): MNHEY, SVGAGI.